This is a list of T cell receptor beta chains from one sample in a study of cytomegalovirus exposure and HLA in healthy donors. This table comes from immunoSEQ multiplex PCR, and its TCRdb copy is limited to in-frame clones, with some not included. The data hold around 150,000 clones, with over 70% observed a single time. Source material: PBMCs. The receptor source for this set is a woman in her thirties or forties in good health and CMV-seronegative. Each CDR3 is given with its conserved first and last residue. The D gene is left open where the match is weak. A row's size may be missing; if present it is once, few, many or a size class.

j_gene,v_gene,len,abundance,d_gene,CDR3nt,CDR3aa
TRBJ2-3,TRBV5-6,13,.,.,TGTGCCAGCAGCTTGGCCGCGGGGGATACGCAGTATTTT,CASSLAAGDTQYF
TRBJ2-7,TRBV15,16,few,TRBD2,TGTGCCACCAGCAGAGACCTAGCGGGAGTTTCGGGTGGGCAGTACTTC,CATSRDLAGVSGGQYF
TRBJ2-7,TRBV19,14,.,TRBD2,TGTGCCAGTAGTACGACTAGCGGGCAATACGAGCAGTACTTC,CASSTTSGQYEQYF
TRBJ1-5,TRBV11-2,15,.,TRBD1,TGTGCCAGCAGCTTGGGGCAGGGGGCCAATCAGCCCCAGCATTTT,CASSLGQGANQPQHF
TRBJ2-7,TRBV11-1,13,.,.,TGTGCCAGCAGCCCAAGCAGGGCGGCCGAGCAGTACTTC,CASSPSRAAEQYF
TRBJ2-7,TRBV19,14,.,.,TGTGCCAGTAGTAGACAGCTAGTCTCCTACGAGCAGTACTTC,CASSRQLVSYEQYF
TRBJ1-5,TRBV6-5,13,.,.,TGTGCCAGCAGTTACTCGCCAGAGGGCCTCCAGCATTTT,CASSYSPEGLQHF
TRBJ2-7,TRBV4-3,16,once,TRBD2,TGCGCCAGCAGCCAAGATTTCGGGACTAGCGGCAGACCCCGGTACTTC,CASSQDFGTSGRPRYF
TRBJ2-1,TRBV15,15,once,.,TGTGCCACCAGCACTGATTCGGGGTCCTACAATGAGCAGTTCTTC,CATSTDSGSYNEQFF
TRBJ2-7,TRBV28,14,.,TRBD2,TGTGCCAGCAGTTCTAGCGGGGGGGCCTACGAGCAGTACTTC,CASSSSGGAYEQYF
TRBJ1-2,TRBV6-1,10,.,.,TGTGCCAGCGACAGTTATGGCTACACCTTC,CASDSYGYTF
TRBJ2-6,TRBV19,14,few,.,TGTGCCGGCCCCCGGGACTCTGGGGCCAACGTCCTGACTTTC,CAGPRDSGANVLTF
TRBJ2-5,TRBV5-4,14,.,.,TGTGCCAGCAGCTTGCGGGGGTTCCAAGAGACCCAGTACTTC,CASSLRGFQETQYF
TRBJ2-1,TRBV28,13,.,.,TGTGCCAGCAACCCGACAGACTACAATGAGCAGTTCTTC,CASNPTDYNEQFF